This T cell receptor (beta chain) was obtained from a study of T-cell reconstitution after alpha-beta-depleted transplantation in children. Study-wide findings and caveats: A year post-transplant, T-cell counts and diversity derived mostly from newly produced T cells. It was reported that alpha-beta T cells came from several hundred expanded graft clones (about two months after transplant).

The V and J ends lost 0 bases and 0 bases, in that order; junction bases with no gene match: 4. Per germline, CDR1 MNHEY and CDR2 SMNVEV (reference sequence). The CDR3 consists of 16 residues. This clonotype was found many times. The target antigen is unknown. TCRbeta library preparation incorporated unique molecular identifiers. Each CDR3 protein is one row after TCRdb ran MiXCR on the PCR reads. The data show roughly 790,000 distinct CDR3 sequences, 15% to 20% seen once. The source is a male patient under 18 who had a stem cell transplant for acute lymphoblastic leukemia, so the T cells may come from the graft donor. The chain has TRBV27 and TRBJ2-5, with 7 bases fitting TRBD2. The sample was PBMCs, mostly from graft donor cells, taken 360 days after TCRalphabeta/CD19-depleted stem cell transplant. CDR3 DNA: TGTGCCAGCAGTTTATCTTTTGCGGGAGACCAAGAGACCCAGTACTTC. Protein sequence: CASSLSFAGDQETQYF.